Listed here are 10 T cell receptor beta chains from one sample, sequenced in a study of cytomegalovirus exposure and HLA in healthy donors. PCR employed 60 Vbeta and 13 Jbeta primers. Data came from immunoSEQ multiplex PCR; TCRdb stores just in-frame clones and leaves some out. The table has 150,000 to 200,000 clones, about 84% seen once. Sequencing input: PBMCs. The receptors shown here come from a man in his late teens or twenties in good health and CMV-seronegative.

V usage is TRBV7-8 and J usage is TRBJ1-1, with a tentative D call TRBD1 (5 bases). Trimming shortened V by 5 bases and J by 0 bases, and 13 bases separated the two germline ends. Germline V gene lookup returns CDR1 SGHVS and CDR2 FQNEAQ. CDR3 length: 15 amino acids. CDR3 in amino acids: CASSLTGGMNTEAFF. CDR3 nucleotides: TGTGCCAGCAGCCTAACGGGGGGGATGAACACTGAAGCTTTCTTT.

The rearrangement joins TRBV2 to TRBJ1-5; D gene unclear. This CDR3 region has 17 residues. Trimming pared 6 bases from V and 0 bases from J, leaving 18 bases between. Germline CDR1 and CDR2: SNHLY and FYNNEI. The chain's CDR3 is CASRPPFRSGSNQPQHF. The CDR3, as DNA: TGTGCCAGCAGGCCTCCATTTCGATCGGGTAGCAATCAGCCCCAGCATTTT.

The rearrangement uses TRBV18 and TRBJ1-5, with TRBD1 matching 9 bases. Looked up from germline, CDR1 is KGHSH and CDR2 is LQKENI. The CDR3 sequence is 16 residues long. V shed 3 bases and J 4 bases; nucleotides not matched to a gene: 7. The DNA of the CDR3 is TGTGCCAGCTCACCCCAGGGACAGGGATCAAATCAGCCCCAGCATTTT. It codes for CASSPQGQGSNQPQHF.

The CDR3: CASSLGESSGGIKETQYF. The CDR3 DNA is TGTGCCAGCAGCTTAGGGGAGAGTAGCGGGGGAATCAAAGAGACCCAGTACTTC. The genes are TRBV7-9 and TRBJ2-5, with 9 bases that match TRBD2. This CDR3 has 18 amino acids. The ends lost 1 base at V and 3 bases at J; junction bases unmatched: 12. Per the germline V gene, CDR1 is SEHNR and CDR2 is FQNEAQ (reference sequence).

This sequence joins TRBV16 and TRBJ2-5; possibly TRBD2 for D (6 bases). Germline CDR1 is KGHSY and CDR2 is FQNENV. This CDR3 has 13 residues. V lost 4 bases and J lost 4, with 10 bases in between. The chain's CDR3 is CASSPSGRETQYF. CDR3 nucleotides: TGTGCCAGCAGCCCCTCCGGGAGAGAGACCCAGTACTTC.

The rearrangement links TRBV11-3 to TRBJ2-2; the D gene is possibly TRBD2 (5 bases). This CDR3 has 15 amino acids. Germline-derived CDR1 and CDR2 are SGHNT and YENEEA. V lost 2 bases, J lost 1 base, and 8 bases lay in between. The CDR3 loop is CASSLLGKNTGELFF. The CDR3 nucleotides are TGTGCCAGCAGCTTACTCGGGAAGAACACCGGGGAGCTGTTTTTT.

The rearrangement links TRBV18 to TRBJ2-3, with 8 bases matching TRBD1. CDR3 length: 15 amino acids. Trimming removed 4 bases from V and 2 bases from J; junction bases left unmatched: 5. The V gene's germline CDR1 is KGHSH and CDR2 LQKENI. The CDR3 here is CASSRQGSFTDTQYF. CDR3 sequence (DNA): TGTGCCAGCTCACGACAGGGGTCCTTCACAGATACGCAGTATTTT.

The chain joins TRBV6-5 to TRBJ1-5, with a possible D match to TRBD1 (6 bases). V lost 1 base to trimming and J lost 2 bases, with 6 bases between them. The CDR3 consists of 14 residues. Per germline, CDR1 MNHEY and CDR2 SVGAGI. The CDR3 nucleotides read TGTGCCAGCAGTTACTACAGGGGCAATCAGCCCCAGCATTTT. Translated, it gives CASSYYRGNQPQHF.

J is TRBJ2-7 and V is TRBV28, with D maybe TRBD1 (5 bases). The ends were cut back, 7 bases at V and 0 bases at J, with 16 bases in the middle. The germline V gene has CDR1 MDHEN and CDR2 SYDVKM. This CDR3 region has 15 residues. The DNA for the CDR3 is TGTGCCAGCACCCCTTGGGGCAAGAGCTCCTACGAGCAGTACTTC. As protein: CASTPWGKSSYEQYF.

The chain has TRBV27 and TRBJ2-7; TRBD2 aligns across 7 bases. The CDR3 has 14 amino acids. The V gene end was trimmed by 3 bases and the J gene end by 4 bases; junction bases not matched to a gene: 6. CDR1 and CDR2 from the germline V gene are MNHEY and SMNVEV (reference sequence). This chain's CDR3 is CASSFISGVYEQYF. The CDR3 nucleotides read TGTGCCAGCAGTTTTATCAGCGGGGTGTACGAGCAGTACTTC.